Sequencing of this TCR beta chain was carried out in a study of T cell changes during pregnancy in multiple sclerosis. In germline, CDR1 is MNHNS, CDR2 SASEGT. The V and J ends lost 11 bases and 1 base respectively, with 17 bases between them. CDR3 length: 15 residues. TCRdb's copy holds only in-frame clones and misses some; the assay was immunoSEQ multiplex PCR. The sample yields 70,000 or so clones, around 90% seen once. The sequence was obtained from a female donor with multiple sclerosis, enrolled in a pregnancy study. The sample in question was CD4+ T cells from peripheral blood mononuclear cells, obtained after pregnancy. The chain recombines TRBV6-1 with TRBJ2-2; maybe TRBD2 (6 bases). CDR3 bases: TGTGCCGGGGCCTGGGAGGCCCAGAACACCGGGGAGCTGTTTTTT. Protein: CAGAWEAQNTGELFF.